These T cell receptor beta chains were read from a single sample in a study of PD-1 blockade in classical Hodgkin lymphoma. Measured with immunoSEQ multiplex PCR; TCRdb has only the in-frame clones, and not every one. The table has about 96,000 clones, around 93% seen once. The sequencing here drew on peripheral blood mononuclear cells (PBMCs), taken before the fourth cycle of nivolumab. These receptors all come from a human donor with classical Hodgkin lymphoma. CDR3s leave out the opening cysteine and the closing phenylalanine or tryptophan. Size tells how often a clone was seen (once, few, many) or the class of an expanded clone, and some rows leave it out.

>TRBV5-1|.
ASSLAFRGATGTKNIQY
>TRBV5-4|.
ASRRLAGGNEQF
>TRBV29-1|few
SPTGSDTEAF
>TRBV29-1|.
SVDAPEGRSTDTQY
>TRBV6-6|.
ASSWAAQETQY
>TRBV21-1|.
ASSKSNGSRREGEQY
>TRBV10-1|.
ASSPQGFNYEQY
>TRBV5-6|.
ASSLRGSKNIQY
>TRBV27|.
ASSSPGQGHTGELF
>TRBV6-5|.
ASSYGYPDTQY
>TRBV28|.
ASSSLPLNSNQPQH
>TRBV19|.
ASSIDLGPNQPQH
>TRBV5-5|.
ASSPERDYGYT
>TRBV28|.
ASSYNYGYT
>TRBV6-1|.
ASSGGTPEGMDIQY
>TRBV19|.
ASSITLGLPIYEQY
>TRBV6-5|.
ASRDRGVNEQF
>TRBV30|once
AWGTGSALAKNIQY
>TRBV6-5|.
ASSYFLISSYNEQF
>TRBV9|.
ASSVDLPTSGTTDTQY
>TRBV5-1|.
ASRRDRAQETQY
>TRBV6-4|.
ASSVCRSIWTSGKQF
>TRBV19|.
ASSPFLARITDTQY
>TRBV2|.
ASSGEPPGGYEQY
>TRBV18|once
ASSSRLNTEAF
>TRBV30|.
AWTANNQPQH
>TRBV14|.
ASSQSVVLSYEQY
>TRBV30|once
AWSPEQLNYGYT
>TRBV29-1|.
SVEDHGVGYT
>TRBV5-4|.
ASSLGGVAGAYEQY
>TRBV19|.
ASSSRDRGYSDEKLF
>TRBV6-5|.
ASSYSSGTDTQY
>TRBV7-9|.
ASSDKSYEQY
>TRBV7-9|.
ASSFLKETQY
>TRBV11-2|.
ASSPRGSNTEAF
>TRBV4-1|.
ASSQDRNSLYRAKNIQY
>TRBV11-2|.
ASSLVWSVSYEQY
>TRBV4-1|.
ASSQNQGATKNIQY
>TRBV18|.
ASSPTGTIYGYT
>TRBV7-8|.
ASSLGETYEQY
>TRBV11-3|.
ASSNLAGAHEQF
>TRBV6-1|.
ASSDGLLDEQF